This T cell receptor beta chain was profiled in a study of T cell responses to AZD1222 COVID-19 vaccine. Turning to the study itself: Pooling covered second doses at about 4 or about 12 weeks. Study outcomes and limitations: Targets within unmutated variant regions were reportedly found for nearly half of spike-specific TCRs. Increases in Spike-specific TCR breadth and depth were seen after two AZD1222 doses. Baseline seropositivity characterized only six or seven AZD1222 recipients.

V lost 6 bases, J lost 2 bases, and 10 bases lay in between. CDR3 size: 13 residues. Per the germline V gene, CDR1 is SNHLY and CDR2 is FYNNEI. As to this clone: Its specificity is not known.

Repertoires were generated with immunoSEQ multiplex PCR, while TCRdb's copy carries only in-frame clones and drops some. The sample contains 95,000 to 110,000 clones, around nine tenths of which appear only once. This sequence was found in an adult in good health. The chain employs TRBV2 and TRBJ1-2; perhaps TRBD1 as D (5 bases). The source material was peripheral blood, sampled on day 0 of AZD1222 vaccination. Written as DNA, the CDR3 is TGTGCCAGCAGACCTCAGGGAAACTATGGCTACACCTTC. This translates into CASRPQGNYGYTF.